These T cell receptor beta chains were read from a single sample in a study of blood T cells in healthy people across ages. TCRdb re-analysed the 5' RACE reads in MiXCR, keeping a single row per CDR3 protein. The sample holds 650,000 to 1,000,000 distinct CDR3 sequences, roughly 34% seen once. The sample comprised blood. These receptors were obtained from a man aged 18 to 29 in good health. CDR3s include the opening cysteine and the closing phenylalanine or tryptophan. The D gene is left open where the match is weak. For some rows the clone size is stated as once, few or many, or as a class when expanded; others skip it.

abundance,j_gene,v_gene,d_gene,len,CDR3nt,CDR3aa
.,TRBJ2-2,TRBV20-1,.,14,TGCAGTGCCGAGTCCAACTTGAACACCGGGGAGCTGTTTTTT,CSAESNLNTGELFF
once,TRBJ2-1,TRBV20-1,.,14,TGCAGTGCTCTAAGAACCCGTCTAGTAAATGAGCAGTTCTTC,CSALRTRLVNEQFF
once,TRBJ2-6,TRBV14,.,13,TGTGCCAGCAGCGTGCTAAGGGCCAACGTCCTGACTTTC,CASSVLRANVLTF
.,TRBJ1-4,TRBV5-1,.,14,TGCGCCAGCAGCCCGACCACCGAGGTAGAAAAACTGTTTTTT,CASSPTTEVEKLFF
.,TRBJ1-5,TRBV7-2,TRBD1,15,TGTGCCAGCAGCTTCCGACAGGGGAACAATCAGCCCCGGCATTTT,CASSFRQGNNQPRHF
.,TRBJ1-2,TRBV20-1,.,13,TGCAGTGCTCCGATGGGACGGCGCTATGGCTACACCTTC,CSAPMGRRYGYTF
.,TRBJ1-2,TRBV7-9,.,13,TGTGCCAGCAGCTTCCCCCCAGTTGATGGCTACACCTTC,CASSFPPVDGYTF
few,TRBJ2-1,TRBV6-5,TRBD1,16,TGTGCCAGCAGGGATTTCCGGGACAGTGTCCAGAATGAGCAGTTCTTC,CASRDFRDSVQNEQFF
.,TRBJ2-2,TRBV5-1,TRBD2,18,TGCGCCAGCAGCTTGGCGCTAGCGGGGGCCATCAACACCGGGGAGCTGTTTTTT,CASSLALAGAINTGELFF
.,TRBJ1-3,TRBV20-1,TRBD1,15,TGCGGAGTAGAGGACAGGCATTTATCAGGAAACACCATATATTTT,CGVEDRHLSGNTIYF
.,TRBJ2-1,TRBV4-2,.,14,TGTGCCAGCAGCAACCTCGGGGGCTACAATGAGCAGTTCTTC,CASSNLGGYNEQFF
few,TRBJ2-5,TRBV9,.,15,TGTGCCAGCAGCGTAGGGGAAGGTGGGAGTCAGACCCAGTACTTC,CASSVGEGGSQTQYF
few,TRBJ1-1,TRBV2,.,11,TGTGCCAGCAAAGGATTGGCTGAAGCTTTCTTT,CASKGLAEAFF
.,TRBJ1-1,TRBV29-1,.,14,TGCAGCGTTGATTTCCGGGGAGGGAACACTGAAGCTTTCTTT,CSVDFRGGNTEAFF
few,TRBJ1-1,TRBV7-3,.,13,TGTGCCAGCAGTCGGGGGAGTCTCACTGAAGCTTTCTTT,CASSRGSLTEAFF
.,TRBJ2-3,TRBV28,.,14,TGTGCCAGCACCGTAAGGGGGGTCCGGGATACGCAGTATTTT,CASTVRGVRDTQYF
.,TRBJ1-2,TRBV7-9,.,14,TGTGCCAGCAGCGTTGAGTCAGGGAGAAATGGCTACACCTTC,CASSVESGRNGYTF
few,TRBJ2-1,TRBV5-1,TRBD2,21,TGCGCCAGCAGCGCTCCAGATGGTGTTCGCAGCGGGGGGGTTGTCAACAATGAGCAGTTCTTC,CASSAPDGVRSGGVVNNEQFF
.,TRBJ2-5,TRBV20-1,TRBD1,13,TGCAGTGCTAGGGGACAGCTTTACAATGAGCAGTACTTC,CSARGQLYNEQYF
.,TRBJ2-7,TRBV12-3/TRBV12-4,.,12,TGTGCCAGCAGTCCCGACTCCTACGGGCAGTACTTC,CASSPDSYGQYF
.,TRBJ2-3,TRBV29-1,.,13,TGCAGCGTTGAAAGGGGGGCTTCAGATACGCAGTATTTT,CSVERGASDTQYF
.,TRBJ2-2,TRBV10-3,.,13,TGTGCCATTGAAGCCGGGGGTCCCGGGGAGCTGTTTTTT,CAIEAGGPGELFF
few,TRBJ2-3,TRBV6-5,TRBD2,20,TGTGCCAGCAGTTACTCTCCGGGACAAGTCGGACTAGCGGGGTTCGGTACGCAGTATTTT,CASSYSPGQVGLAGFGTQYF
.,TRBJ1-1,TRBV6-2/TRBV6-3,TRBD1,14,TGTGCCAGCAGCTCAGGGGGCGCGTCCACTGAAGCTTTCTTT,CASSSGGASTEAFF
.,TRBJ2-3,TRBV12-3/TRBV12-4,.,14,TGTGCCAGCAGTCTCTCCGTGACGGCAGATGTGGAATATTTT,CASSLSVTADVEYF
many,TRBJ2-5,TRBV7-6,.,15,TGTGCCAGCAGCTTAGTGTCTGATTACCAAGAGACCCAGTACTTC,CASSLVSDYQETQYF
few,TRBJ2-3,TRBV11-3,.,14,TGTGCCAGCAGCCCCCGGGACTCCACAGATACGCAGTATTTT,CASSPRDSTDTQYF
.,TRBJ2-5,TRBV29-1,.,12,TGCAGCGTTTCACAGGGTTTGGAGACCCAGTACTTC,CSVSQGLETQYF
.,TRBJ2-1,TRBV30,.,13,TGTGCCTTATACATCGATACAAACAATGAGCAGTTCTTC,CALYIDTNNEQFF
few,TRBJ1-2,TRBV12-3/TRBV12-4,.,14,TGTGCCAGCAGTTCTGAGGACCGTCCTAATGGCTACACCTTC,CASSSEDRPNGYTF
once,TRBJ1-2,TRBV29-1,.,12,TGCAGCGTTGAAACGTCAGATTATGGCTACACCTTC,CSVETSDYGYTF
few,TRBJ2-3,TRBV12-3/TRBV12-4,.,12,TGTGCCAGCAGTTTACGAAGGGATACGCAGTATTTT,CASSLRRDTQYF
.,TRBJ2-5,TRBV6-1,TRBD1,17,TGTGCCAGCAGTCCACAATCGTGGACAGGGGTTAAAGCGACCCAGTACTTC,CASSPQSWTGVKATQYF